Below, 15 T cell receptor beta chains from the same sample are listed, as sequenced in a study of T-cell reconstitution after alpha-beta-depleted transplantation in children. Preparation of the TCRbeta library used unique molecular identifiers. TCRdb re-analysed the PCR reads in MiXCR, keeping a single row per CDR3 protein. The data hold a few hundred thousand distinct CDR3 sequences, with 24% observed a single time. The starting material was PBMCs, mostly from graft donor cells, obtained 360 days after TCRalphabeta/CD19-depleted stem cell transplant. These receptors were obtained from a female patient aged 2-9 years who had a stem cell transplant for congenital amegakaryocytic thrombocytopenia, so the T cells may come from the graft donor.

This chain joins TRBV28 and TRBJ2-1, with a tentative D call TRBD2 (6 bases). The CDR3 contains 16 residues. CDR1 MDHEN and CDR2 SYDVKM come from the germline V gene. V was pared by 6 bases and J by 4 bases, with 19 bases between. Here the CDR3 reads CASRSKKGLHYNEQFF. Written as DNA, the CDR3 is TGTGCCAGCAGAAGTAAGAAGGGACTTCATTACAATGAGCAGTTCTTC.

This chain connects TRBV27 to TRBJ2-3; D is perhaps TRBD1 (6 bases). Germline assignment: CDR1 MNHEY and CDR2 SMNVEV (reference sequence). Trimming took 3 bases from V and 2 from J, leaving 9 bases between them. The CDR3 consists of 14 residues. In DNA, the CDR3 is TGTGCCAGCAGTTTCGGACAGAACACAGATACGCAGTATTTT. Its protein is CASSFGQNTDTQYF.

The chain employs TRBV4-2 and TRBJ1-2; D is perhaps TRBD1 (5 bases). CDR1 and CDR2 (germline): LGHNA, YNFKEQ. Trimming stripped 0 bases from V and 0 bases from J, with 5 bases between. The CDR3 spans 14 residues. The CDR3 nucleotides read TGTGCCAGCAGCCAAGACAGGGCTAACTATGGCTACACCTTC. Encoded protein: CASSQDRANYGYTF.

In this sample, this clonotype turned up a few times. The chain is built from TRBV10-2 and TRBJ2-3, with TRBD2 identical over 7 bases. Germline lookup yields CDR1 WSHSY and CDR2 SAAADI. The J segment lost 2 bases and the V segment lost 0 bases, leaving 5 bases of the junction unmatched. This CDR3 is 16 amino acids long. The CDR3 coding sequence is TGCGCCAGCAGTGAGTCGGTGGGAGGGAACACAGATACGCAGTATTTT. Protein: CASSESVGGNTDTQYF.

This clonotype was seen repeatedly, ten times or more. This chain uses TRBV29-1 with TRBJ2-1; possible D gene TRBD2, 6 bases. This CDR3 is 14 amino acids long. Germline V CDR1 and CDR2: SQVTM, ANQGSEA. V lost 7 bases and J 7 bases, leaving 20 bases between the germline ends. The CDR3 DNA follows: TGCAGCGCCCGGCGGGGCGGACCACAGAATGAGCAGTTCTTC. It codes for CSARRGGPQNEQFF.

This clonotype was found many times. CDR3 coding DNA: TGTGCCAGCAGCGTAGTGGCTAGCTGGGACACAGATACGCAGTATTTT. It translates to CASSVVASWDTDTQYF. The rearrangement links TRBV9 to TRBJ2-3, with a possible D match to TRBD2 (5 bases). The CDR3 runs 16 residues. Looked up from germline, CDR1 is SGDLS and CDR2 is YYNGEE. V lost 0 bases to trimming and J lost 2 bases, with 13 bases between them.

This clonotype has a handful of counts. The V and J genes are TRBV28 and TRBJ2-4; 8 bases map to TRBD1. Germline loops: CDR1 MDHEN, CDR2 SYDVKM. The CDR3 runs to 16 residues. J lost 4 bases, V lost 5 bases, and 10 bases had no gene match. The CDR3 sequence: CASSPPSGGVKNIQYF. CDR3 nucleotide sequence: TGTGCCAGCAGTCCTCCATCAGGGGGCGTGAAAAACATTCAGTACTTC.

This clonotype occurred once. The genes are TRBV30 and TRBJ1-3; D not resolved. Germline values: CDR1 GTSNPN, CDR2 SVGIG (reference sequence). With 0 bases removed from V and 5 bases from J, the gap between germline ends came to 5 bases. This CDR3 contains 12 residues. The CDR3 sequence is CAWSVLRNTIYF. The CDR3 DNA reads TGTGCCTGGAGTGTACTGCGAAACACCATATATTTT.

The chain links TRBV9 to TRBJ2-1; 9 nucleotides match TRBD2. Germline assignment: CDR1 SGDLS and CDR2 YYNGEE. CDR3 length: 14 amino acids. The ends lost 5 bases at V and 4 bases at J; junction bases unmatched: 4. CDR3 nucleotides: TGTGCCAGCAGTGAGCGGGAGGCATACAATGAGCAGTTCTTC. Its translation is CASSEREAYNEQFF.

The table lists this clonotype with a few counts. The DNA for the CDR3 is TGTGCCAGCAGCTTGCTCCTAGCGCCTCTCTTGGGGTCCTACGAGCAGTACTTC. Protein: CASSLLLAPLLGSYEQYF. This sequence joins TRBV5-6 and TRBJ2-7; D perhaps matches TRBD2 (6 bases). This CDR3 spans 18 amino acids. Germline CDR1 is SGHDT and CDR2 is YYEEEE. V was trimmed by 1 base and J by 1 base, leaving 21 bases between them.

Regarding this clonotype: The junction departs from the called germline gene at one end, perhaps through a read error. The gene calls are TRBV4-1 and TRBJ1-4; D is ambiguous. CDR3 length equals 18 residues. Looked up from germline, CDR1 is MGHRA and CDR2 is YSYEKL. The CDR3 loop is CPSSQAADPLPTNEKLFF. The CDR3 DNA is TGCCCCAGCAGCCAAGCGGCAGACCCACTACCAACTAATGAAAAACTGTTTTTT.

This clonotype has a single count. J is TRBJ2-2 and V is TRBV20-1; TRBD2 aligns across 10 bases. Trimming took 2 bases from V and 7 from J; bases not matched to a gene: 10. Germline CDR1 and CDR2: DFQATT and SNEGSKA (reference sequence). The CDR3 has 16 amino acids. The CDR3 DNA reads TGCAGTGCTAGAATCGCTAGCGGGGGCCTGGGCGGGGAGCTGTTTTTT. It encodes CSARIASGGLGGELFF.

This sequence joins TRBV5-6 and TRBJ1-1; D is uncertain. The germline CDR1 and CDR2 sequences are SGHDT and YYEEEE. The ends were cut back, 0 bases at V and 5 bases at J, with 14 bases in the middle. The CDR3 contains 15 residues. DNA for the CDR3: TGTGCCAGCAGCTTGGGTGGGCCTGGCCAGACTGAAGCTTTCTTT. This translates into CASSLGGPGQTEAFF.

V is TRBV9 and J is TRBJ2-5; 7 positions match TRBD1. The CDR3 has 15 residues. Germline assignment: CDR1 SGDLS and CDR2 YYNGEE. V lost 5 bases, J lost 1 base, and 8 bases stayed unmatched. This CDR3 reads CASRAGTDLQETQYF. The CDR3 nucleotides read TGTGCCAGCAGAGCTGGGACAGACCTCCAAGAGACCCAGTACTTC.

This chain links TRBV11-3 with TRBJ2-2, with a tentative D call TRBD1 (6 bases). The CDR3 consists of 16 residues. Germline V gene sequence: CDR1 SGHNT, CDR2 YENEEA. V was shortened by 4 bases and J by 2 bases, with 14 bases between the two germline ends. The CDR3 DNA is TGTGCCAGCAGCTCAAGACAGGACTTTAACACCGGGGAGCTGTTTTTT. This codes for CASSSRQDFNTGELFF.